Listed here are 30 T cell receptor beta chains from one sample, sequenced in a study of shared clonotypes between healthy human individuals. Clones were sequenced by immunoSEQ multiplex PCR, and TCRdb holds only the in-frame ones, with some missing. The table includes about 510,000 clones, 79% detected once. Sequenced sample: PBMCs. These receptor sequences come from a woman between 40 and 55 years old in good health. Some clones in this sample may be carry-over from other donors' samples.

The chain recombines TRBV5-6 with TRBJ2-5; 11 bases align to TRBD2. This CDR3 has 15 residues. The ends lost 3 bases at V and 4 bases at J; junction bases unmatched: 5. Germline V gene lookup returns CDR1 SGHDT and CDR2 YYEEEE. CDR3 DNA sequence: TGTGCCAGCAGCTACCGACTAGCGGGACTAGAGACCCAGTACTTC. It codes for CASSYRLAGLETQYF.

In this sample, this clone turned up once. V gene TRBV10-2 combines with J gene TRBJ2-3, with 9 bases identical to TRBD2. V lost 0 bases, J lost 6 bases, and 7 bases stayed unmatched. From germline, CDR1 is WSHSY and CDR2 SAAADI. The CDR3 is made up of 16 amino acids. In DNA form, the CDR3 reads TGCGCCAGCAGTGAGTCTGAGGCGGGAGGGTGGGATACGCAGTATTTT. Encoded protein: CASSESEAGGWDTQYF.

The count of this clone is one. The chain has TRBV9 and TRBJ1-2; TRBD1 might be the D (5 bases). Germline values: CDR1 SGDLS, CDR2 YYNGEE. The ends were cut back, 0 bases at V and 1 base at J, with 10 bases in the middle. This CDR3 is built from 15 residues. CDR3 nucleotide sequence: TGTGCCAGCAGCGTAGTAAGGGACGGTAACTATGGCTACACCTTC. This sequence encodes CASSVVRDGNYGYTF. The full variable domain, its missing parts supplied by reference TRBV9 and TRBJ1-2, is DSGVTQTPKHLITATGQRVTLRCSPRSGDLSVYWYQQSLDQGLQFLIQYYNGEERAKGNILERFSAQQFPDLHSELNLSSLELGDSALYFCASSVVRDGNYGYTFGSGTRLTVV.

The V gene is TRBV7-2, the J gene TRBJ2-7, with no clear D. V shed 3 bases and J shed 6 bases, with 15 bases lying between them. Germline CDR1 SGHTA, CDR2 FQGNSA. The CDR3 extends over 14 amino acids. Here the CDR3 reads CASSFSIGRREQYF. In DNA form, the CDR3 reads TGTGCCAGCAGCTTTAGTATAGGCAGGCGCGAGCAGTACTTC.

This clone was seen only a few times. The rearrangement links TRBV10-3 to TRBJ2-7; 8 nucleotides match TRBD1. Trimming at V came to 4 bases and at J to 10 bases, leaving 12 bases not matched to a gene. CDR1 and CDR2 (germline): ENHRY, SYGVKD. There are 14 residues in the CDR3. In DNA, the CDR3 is TGTGCCATCAGTGGGGACAGGACCCCTAAGGGACAGTACTTC. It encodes CAISGDRTPKGQYF.

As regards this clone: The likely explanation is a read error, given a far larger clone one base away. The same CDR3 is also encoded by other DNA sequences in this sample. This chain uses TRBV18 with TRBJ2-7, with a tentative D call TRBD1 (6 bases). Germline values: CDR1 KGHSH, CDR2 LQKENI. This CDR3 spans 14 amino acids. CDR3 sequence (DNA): TGCGCCAGCTCACCATCCTGGGACACCTACGAGCAGTACTTC. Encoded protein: CASSPSWDTYEQYF. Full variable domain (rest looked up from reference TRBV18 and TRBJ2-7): NAGVMQNPRHLVRRRGQEARLRCSPMKGHSHVYWYRQLPEEGLKFMVYLQKENIIDESGMPKERFSAEFPKEGPSILRIQQVVRGDSAAYFCASSPSWDTYEQYFGPGTRLTVT.

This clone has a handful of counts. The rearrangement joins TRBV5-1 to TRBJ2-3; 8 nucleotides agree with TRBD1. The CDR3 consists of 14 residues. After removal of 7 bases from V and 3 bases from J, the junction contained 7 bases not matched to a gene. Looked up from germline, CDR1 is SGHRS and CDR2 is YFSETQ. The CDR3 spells CASGTGGPTDTQYF. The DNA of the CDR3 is TGCGCCAGCGGTACAGGGGGGCCAACAGATACGCAGTATTTT.

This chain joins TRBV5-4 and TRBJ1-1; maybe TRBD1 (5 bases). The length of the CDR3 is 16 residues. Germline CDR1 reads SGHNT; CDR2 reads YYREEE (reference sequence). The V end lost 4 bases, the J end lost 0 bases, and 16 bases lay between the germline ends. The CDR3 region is CASSIEWGRMNTEAFF. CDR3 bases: TGTGCCAGCAGCATTGAATGGGGACGGATGAACACTGAAGCTTTCTTT.

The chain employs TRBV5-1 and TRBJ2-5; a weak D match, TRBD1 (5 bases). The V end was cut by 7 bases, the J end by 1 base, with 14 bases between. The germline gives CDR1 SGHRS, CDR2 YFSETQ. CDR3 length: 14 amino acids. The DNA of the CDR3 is TGCGCCAGCCAACAGGTGCGGTCCCAAGAGACCCAGTACTTC. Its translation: CASQQVRSQETQYF.

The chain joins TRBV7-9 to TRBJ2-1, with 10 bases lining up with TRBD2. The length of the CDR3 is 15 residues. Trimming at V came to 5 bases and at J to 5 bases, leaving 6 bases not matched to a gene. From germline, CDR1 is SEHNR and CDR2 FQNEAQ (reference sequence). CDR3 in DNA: TGTGCCAGCAGCAAACTAGCGGGATCCCACAATGAGCAGTTCTTC. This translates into CASSKLAGSHNEQFF.

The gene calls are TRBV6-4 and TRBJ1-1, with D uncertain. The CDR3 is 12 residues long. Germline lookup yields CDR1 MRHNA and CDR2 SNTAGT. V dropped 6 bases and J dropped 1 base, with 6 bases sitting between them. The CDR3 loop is CASRGRNTEAFF. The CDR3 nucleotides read TGTGCCAGCAGGGGCAGGAACACTGAAGCTTTCTTT.

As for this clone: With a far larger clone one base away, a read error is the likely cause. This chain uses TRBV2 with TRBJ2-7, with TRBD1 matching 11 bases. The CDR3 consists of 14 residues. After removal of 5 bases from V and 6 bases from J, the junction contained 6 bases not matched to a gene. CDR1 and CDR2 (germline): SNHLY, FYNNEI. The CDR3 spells CASSRAGTGGEQYF. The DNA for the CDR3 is TGTGCCAGCAGTAGAGCCGGGACAGGGGGCGAGCAGTACTTC.

The CDR3 region has the DNA TGTGCCAGCAGTGAAATGAAGGGTCCCGGGGAGCTGTTTTTT. Its protein is CASSEMKGPGELFF. The chain has TRBV6-1 and TRBJ2-2; D ambiguous. The CDR3 is 14 amino acids. The V end lost 2 bases, the J end lost 6 bases, and 10 bases lay between the germline ends. Looked up from germline, CDR1 is MNHNS and CDR2 is SASEGT.

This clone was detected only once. The CDR3, as DNA: TGTGCCAGCAGTCCCACGGTCTTTAGCTCCTACGAGCAGTACTTC. Translation: CASSPTVFSSYEQYF. The chain joins TRBV6-5 to TRBJ2-7; no clear D gene. Germline V gene sequence: CDR1 MNHEY, CDR2 SVGAGI. The CDR3 loop spans 15 amino acids. The V and J ends lost 5 bases and 0 bases respectively, with 14 bases between them.

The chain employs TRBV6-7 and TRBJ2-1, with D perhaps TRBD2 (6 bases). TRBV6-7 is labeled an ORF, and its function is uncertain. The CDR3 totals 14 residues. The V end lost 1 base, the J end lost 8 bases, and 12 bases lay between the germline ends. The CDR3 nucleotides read TGTGCCAGCAGTTACTGCGGACTACCCCATGAGCAGTTCTTC. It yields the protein CASSYCGLPHEQFF.

The CDR3 loop reads CASSYSKRALHEQYF. In DNA form, the CDR3 reads TGTGCCAGCAGTTACTCGAAAAGGGCGCTCCACGAGCAGTACTTC. The chain has TRBV6-6 and TRBJ2-7; no clear D gene. This CDR3 has 15 residues. Germline V lookup: CDR1 MNHNY, CDR2 SVGAGI (reference sequence). Trimming pared 0 bases from V and 5 bases from J, leaving 14 bases between.

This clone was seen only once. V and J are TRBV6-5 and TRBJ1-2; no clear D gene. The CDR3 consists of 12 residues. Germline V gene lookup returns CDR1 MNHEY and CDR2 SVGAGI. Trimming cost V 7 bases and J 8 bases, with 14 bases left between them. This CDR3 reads CASTKLGSGYTF. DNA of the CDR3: TGTGCCAGCACTAAACTAGGGTCGGGCTACACCTTC.

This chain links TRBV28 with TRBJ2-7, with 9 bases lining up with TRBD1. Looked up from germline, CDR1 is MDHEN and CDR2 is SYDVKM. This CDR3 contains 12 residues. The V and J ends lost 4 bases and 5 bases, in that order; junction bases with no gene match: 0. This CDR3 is CASSWTGDEQYF. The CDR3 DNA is TGTGCCAGCAGTTGGACAGGGGACGAGCAGTACTTC.

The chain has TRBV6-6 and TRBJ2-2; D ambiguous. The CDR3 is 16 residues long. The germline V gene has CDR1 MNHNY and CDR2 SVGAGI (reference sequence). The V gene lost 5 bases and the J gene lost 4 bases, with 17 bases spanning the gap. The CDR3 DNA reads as TGTGCCAGCAGTAACGAACGACTGACTCTCACCGGGGAGCTGTTTTTT. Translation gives CASSNERLTLTGELFF.

The chain's CDR3 is CASSQLHDTTGELFF. DNA for the CDR3: TGTGCCAGCAGCCAACTACACGACACGACCGGGGAGCTGTTTTTT. The chain employs TRBV7-9 and TRBJ2-2; the D is unclear. CDR3 size: 15 residues. The ends were cut back, 5 bases at V and 5 bases at J, with 15 bases in the middle. Germline CDR1 SEHNR, CDR2 FQNEAQ (reference sequence).

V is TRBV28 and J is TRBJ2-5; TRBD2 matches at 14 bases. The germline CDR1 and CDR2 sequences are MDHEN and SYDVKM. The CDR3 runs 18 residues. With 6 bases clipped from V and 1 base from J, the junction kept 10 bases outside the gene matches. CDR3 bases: TGTGCCAGCAGCACAGTTCGACTAGCGGGAGGGCCCCAAGAGACCCAGTACTTC. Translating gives CASSTVRLAGGPQETQYF.

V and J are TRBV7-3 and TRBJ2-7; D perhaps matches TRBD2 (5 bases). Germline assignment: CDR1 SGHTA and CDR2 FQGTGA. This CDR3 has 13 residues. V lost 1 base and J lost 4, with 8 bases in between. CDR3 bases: TGTGCCAGCAGCTTAAGGGGAGAATACGAGCAGTACTTC. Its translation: CASSLRGEYEQYF.

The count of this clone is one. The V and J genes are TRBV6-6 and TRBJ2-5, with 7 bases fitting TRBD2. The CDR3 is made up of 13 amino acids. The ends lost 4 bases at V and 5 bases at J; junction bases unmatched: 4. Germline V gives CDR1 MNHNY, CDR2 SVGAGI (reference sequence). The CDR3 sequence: CASSSSGTETQYF. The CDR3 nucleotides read TGTGCCAGCAGTTCCAGCGGGACGGAGACCCAGTACTTC.

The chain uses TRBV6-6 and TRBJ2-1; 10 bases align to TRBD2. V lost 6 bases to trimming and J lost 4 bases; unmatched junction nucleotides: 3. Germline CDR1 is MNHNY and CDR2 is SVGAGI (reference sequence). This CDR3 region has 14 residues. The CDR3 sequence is CASRTSGMYNEQFF. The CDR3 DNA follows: TGTGCCAGCAGAACTAGCGGGATGTACAATGAGCAGTTCTTC.

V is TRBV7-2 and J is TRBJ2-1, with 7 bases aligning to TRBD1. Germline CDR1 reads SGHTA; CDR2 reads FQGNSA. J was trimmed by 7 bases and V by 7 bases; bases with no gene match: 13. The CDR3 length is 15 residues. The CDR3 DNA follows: TGTGCCAGCACCAAAGACAGGGCCTCGAATAATGAGCAGTTCTTC. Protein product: CASTKDRASNNEQFF.

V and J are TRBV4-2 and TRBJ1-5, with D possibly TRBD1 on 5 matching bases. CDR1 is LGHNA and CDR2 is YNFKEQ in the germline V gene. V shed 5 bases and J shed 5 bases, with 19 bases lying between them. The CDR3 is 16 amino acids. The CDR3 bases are TGTGCCAGCAGCGACGGGGGGAAGGGCCGGGATCAGCCCCAGCATTTT. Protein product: CASSDGGKGRDQPQHF.

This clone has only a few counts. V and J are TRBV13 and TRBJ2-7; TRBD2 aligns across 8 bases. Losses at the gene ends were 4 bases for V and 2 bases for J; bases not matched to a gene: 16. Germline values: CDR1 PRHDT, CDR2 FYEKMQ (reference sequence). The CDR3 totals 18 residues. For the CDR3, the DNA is TGTGCCAGCAGCTCCAAGCGGGGGTCGGGCCGATCAACCTACGAGCAGTACTTC. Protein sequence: CASSSKRGSGRSTYEQYF.

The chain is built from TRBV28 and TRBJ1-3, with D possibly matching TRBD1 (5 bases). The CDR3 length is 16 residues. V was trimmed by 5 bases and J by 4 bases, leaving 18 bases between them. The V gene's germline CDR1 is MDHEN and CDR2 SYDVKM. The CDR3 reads CASSPPVPGHGNTIYF. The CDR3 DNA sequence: TGTGCCAGCAGTCCACCCGTCCCAGGGCACGGAAACACCATATATTTT.

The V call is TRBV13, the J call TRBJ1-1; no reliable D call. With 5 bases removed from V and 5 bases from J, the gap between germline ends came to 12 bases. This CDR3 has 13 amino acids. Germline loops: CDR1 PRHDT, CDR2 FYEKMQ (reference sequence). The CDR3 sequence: CASSPTRGTEAFF. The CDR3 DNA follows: TGTGCCAGCAGCCCGACCAGAGGGACTGAAGCTTTCTTT.

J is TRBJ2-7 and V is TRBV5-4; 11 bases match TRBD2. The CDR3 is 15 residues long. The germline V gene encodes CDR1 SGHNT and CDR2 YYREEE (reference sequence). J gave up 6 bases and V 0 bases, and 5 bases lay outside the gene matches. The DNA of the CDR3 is TGTGCCAGCAGCTTGGCGGGTAGCGGGAGGGGCGAGCAGTACTTC. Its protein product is CASSLAGSGRGEQYF.